This T cell receptor (beta chain) emerged from a study of blood T cell repertoires in COVID-19. Trimming stripped 6 bases from V and 6 bases from J, with 8 bases between. The CDR3 spans 12 residues. Sequencing was performed with immunoSEQ multiplex PCR; in TCRdb, only in-frame clones are kept and a portion is missing. The sample records about 230,000 clones, roughly 85% being singletons. Sample: peripheral blood. The chain joins TRBV12-3 or TRBV12-4 to TRBJ2-2; D not resolved. This receptor was taken from a man in his fifties with COVID-19, enrolled during active disease. For the CDR3, the DNA is TGTGCCAGCAGCTCTAGTCCCGGGGAGCTGTTTTTT. It specifies CASSSSPGELFF.